This T cell receptor (beta chain) was retrieved from a study of T cell responses to AZD1222 COVID-19 vaccine. Findings of the study overall: Possibly, clonal diversity was underestimated; donors were largely white British and included more females.

Clones were sequenced by immunoSEQ multiplex PCR, and TCRdb holds only the in-frame ones, with some missing. The repertoire holds 140,000 to 150,000 clones, with around nine tenths as singletons. As to this clone: Its antigen is not known.

Deletions cut 7 bases from V and 8 bases from J, with 17 bases between. This CDR3 is built from 14 residues. CDR1 and CDR2 (germline): LNHDA, SQIVND (reference sequence). The input for sequencing was peripheral blood, taken 28 days after the second AZD1222 dose. The TCR sequence derives from an adult who received the AZD1222 COVID-19 vaccine. The chain uses TRBV19 and TRBJ1-4; D perhaps matches TRBD1 (6 bases). The CDR3 is CASNWGIQGEKLFF. The CDR3 DNA reads TGTGCCAGTAATTGGGGGATACAGGGCGAAAAACTGTTTTTT. Based on the CDR3 plus reference TRBV19 and TRBJ1-4, the full variable domain is DGGITQSPKYLFRKEGQNVTLSCEQNLNHDAMYWYRQDPGQGLRLIYYSQIVNDFQKGDIAEGYSVSREKKESFPLTVTSAQKNPTAFYLCASNWGIQGEKLFFGSGTQLSVL.